The 18 T cell receptor beta chains listed next were all sequenced from one sample in a study of long-term antiretroviral therapy in people with HIV. At survey level, the immunoSEQ assay was run in its v3.0 version. The table came from immunoSEQ multiplex PCR; TCRdb's copy has only in-frame clones and leaves some out. The sample carries some 35,000 clones, roughly 94% recorded once. The sample consisted of unsorted PBMCs, taken 4.1 years after starting antiretroviral therapy. The receptors derive from a woman between 45 and 60 years old with HIV.

The chain couples TRBV5-1 to TRBJ1-5, with D tentatively TRBD1 (5 bases). This CDR3 spans 15 amino acids. V shed 4 bases and J shed 3 bases, with 14 bases lying between them. The germline CDR1 and CDR2 sequences are SGHRS and YFSETQ. DNA for the CDR3: TGCGCCAGCAGCCCTGGCCAGGGCTACAATCAGCCCCAGCATTTT. The encoded protein is CASSPGQGYNQPQHF.

The CDR3: CASTGTYEQYF. CDR3 nucleotides: TGTGCCAGCACGGGAACCTACGAGCAGTACTTC. The chain has TRBV6-1 and TRBJ2-7, with D tentatively TRBD2 (5 bases). The germline V gene encodes CDR1 MNHNS and CDR2 SASEGT. CDR3 length: 11 residues. Between the trimmed V and J ends, which lost 7 bases and 2 bases, there was a span of 6 bases.

The V gene is TRBV19, the J gene TRBJ1-1; tentatively, D is TRBD1 (5 bases). Germline V gene lookup returns CDR1 LNHDA and CDR2 SQIVND (reference sequence). Trimming took 9 bases from V and 3 from J, leaving 11 bases between them. This CDR3 is 12 amino acids long. The CDR3 region has the DNA TGTGCCAGCGGGGACTGGGACACTGAAGCTTTCTTT. Its translation: CASGDWDTEAFF.

The V call is TRBV7-2, the J call TRBJ2-7, with D hard to call. Germline values: CDR1 SGHTA, CDR2 FQGNSA. With 4 bases removed from V and 4 bases from J, the gap between germline ends came to 14 bases. This CDR3 spans 14 amino acids. The CDR3, as DNA: TGTGCCAGCAGCTCCGCTTTCCGGAGTTACGAGCAGTACTTC. This gives the protein CASSSAFRSYEQYF.

V usage is TRBV30 and J usage is TRBJ2-7, with D maybe TRBD1 (6 bases). Germline V gene lookup returns CDR1 GTSNPN and CDR2 SVGIG (reference sequence). This CDR3 has 16 residues. V was clipped by 0 bases and J by 7 bases, with 22 bases between them. The DNA for the CDR3 is TGTGCCTGGAGTGTAGGGGGTAGGTTCCCTACCCTAGAGCAGTACTTC. Translating it yields CAWSVGGRFPTLEQYF.

The gene calls are TRBV6-6 and TRBJ2-7; D ambiguous. The germline gives CDR1 MNHNY, CDR2 SVGAGI (reference sequence). The CDR3 length is 14 residues. Deletions cut 1 base from V and 5 bases from J, with 12 bases between. The CDR3 reads CASSYLVLSDEQYF. CDR3 nucleotide sequence: TGTGCCAGCAGTTACTTGGTTCTGAGCGACGAGCAGTACTTC.

This chain joins TRBV11-1 and TRBJ1-6, with TRBD1 matching 8 bases. CDR3 size: 14 residues. Trimming removed 5 bases from V and 5 bases from J; junction bases left unmatched: 2. CDR1 SGHAT and CDR2 FQDESV come from the germline V gene (reference sequence). As DNA, the CDR3 is TGTGCCAGCAGCAGGACAGGGAATAATTCACCCCTCCACTTT. Encoded protein: CASSRTGNNSPLHF.

The gene calls are TRBV6-5 and TRBJ2-7; the D gene is possibly TRBD2 (5 bases). The CDR3 is made up of 12 amino acids. Per the germline V gene, CDR1 is MNHEY and CDR2 is SVGAGI. The V end lost 6 bases, the J end lost 3 bases, and 9 bases lay between the germline ends. CDR3 in amino acids: CASSRGGYEQYF. The CDR3 DNA reads as TGTGCCAGCAGCCGCGGAGGCTACGAGCAGTACTTC.

This chain connects TRBV29-1 to TRBJ1-1; tentatively, D is TRBD1 (6 bases). Looked up from germline, CDR1 is SQVTM and CDR2 is ANQGSEA. There are 14 residues in the CDR3. The V end was cut by 6 bases, the J end by 3 bases, with 17 bases between. CDR3 in DNA: TGCAGCGTGAGGGGGACGGGGACGGACACTGAAGCTTTCTTT. It translates to CSVRGTGTDTEAFF.

This chain joins TRBV29-1 and TRBJ2-5; D is unclear. The germline V gene encodes CDR1 SQVTM and CDR2 ANQGSEA. The CDR3 is made up of 12 amino acids. V lost 6 bases, J lost 1 base, and 9 bases lay in between. The CDR3 region is CSVVGFQETQYF. CDR3 bases: TGCAGCGTCGTTGGGTTCCAAGAGACCCAGTACTTC.

The chain recombines TRBV7-2 with TRBJ1-6, with D possibly matching TRBD1 (5 bases). The germline V and J ends were trimmed by 6 bases and 4 bases, with 19 bases remaining between them. In germline, CDR1 is SGHTA, CDR2 FQGNSA. This CDR3 has 17 amino acids. The CDR3 nucleotides read TGTGCCAGCAGAACAACGGGACTCCGCGGGTATAATTCACCCCTCCACTTT. Its translation is CASRTTGLRGYNSPLHF. The full variable domain, rest sourced from reference TRBV7-2 and TRBJ1-6, is GAGVSQSPSNKVTEKGKDVELRCDPISGHTALYWYRQSLGQGLEFLIYFQGNSAPDKSGLPSDRFSAERTGGSVSTLTIQRTQQEDSAVYLCASRTTGLRGYNSPLHFGNGTRLTVT.

V usage is TRBV10-3 and J usage is TRBJ1-1, with 7 nucleotides matching TRBD1. Trimming at V came to 6 bases and at J to 3 bases, leaving 7 bases not matched to a gene. The CDR3 spans 14 residues. Germline V gives CDR1 ENHRY, CDR2 SYGVKD. The CDR3 region is CAISKTGWDTEAFF. DNA for the CDR3: TGTGCCATCAGCAAGACAGGGTGGGACACTGAAGCTTTCTTT.

The chain couples TRBV10-1 to TRBJ1-1; a weak D match, TRBD1 (6 bases). V gave up 0 bases and J gave up 1 base, with 9 bases separating them. CDR1 is WNHNN and CDR2 is SYGVQD in the germline V gene (reference sequence). The CDR3 runs to 15 residues. The CDR3 here is CASSESGGPNTEAFF. CDR3 sequence (DNA): TGCGCCAGCAGTGAGTCTGGGGGGCCGAACACTGAAGCTTTCTTT.

This chain links TRBV11-2 with TRBJ1-1; D is unclear. V lost 0 bases to trimming and J lost 3 bases, with 11 bases between them. Germline V CDR1 and CDR2: SGHAT, FQNNGV. This CDR3 has 15 amino acids. The CDR3 reads CASSLDRRPYTEAFF. CDR3 bases: TGTGCCAGCAGCTTAGATCGCAGGCCGTACACTGAAGCTTTCTTT.

With respect to this clone: Additional DNA sequences in this sample encode the identical CDR3. The V call is TRBV7-9, the J call TRBJ2-7; 11 bases line up with TRBD1. The CDR3 contains 15 residues. J gave up 5 bases and V 4 bases, and 7 bases lay outside the gene matches. Germline V gene data show CDR1 as SEHNR and CDR2 as FQNEAQ (reference sequence). CDR3 bases: TGTGCCAGCAGCTCCGGGACAGGGGGTTTGAACGAGCAGTACTTC. Protein product: CASSSGTGGLNEQYF.

The CDR3 sequence: CASSLTETYGYTF. CDR3 coding DNA: TGTGCCAGCAGCCTGACAGAGACGTATGGCTACACCTTC. The J gene is TRBJ1-2, the V gene TRBV2; D perhaps matches TRBD1 (5 bases). V was pared by 6 bases and J by 5 bases, with 13 bases between. CDR1 and CDR2 (germline): SNHLY, FYNNEI. The CDR3 has 13 amino acids. Supplemented by reference TRBV2 and TRBJ1-2, the full variable domain reads EPEVTQTPSHQVTQMGQEVILRCVPISNHLYFYWYRQILGQKVEFLVSFYNNEISEKSEIFDDQFSVERPDGSNFTLKIRSTKLEDSAMYFCASSLTETYGYTFGSGTRLTVV.

Of note for this clone: The same CDR3 can be traced to other DNA sequences in this sample. The rearrangement uses TRBV7-3 and TRBJ1-1; 7 nucleotides match TRBD1. The germline CDR1 and CDR2 sequences are SGHTA and FQGTGA. V gave up 4 bases and J gave up 1 base; unmatched junction bases: 3. The CDR3 covers 14 residues. CDR3 in amino acids: CASSSGQPNTEAFF. In DNA, the CDR3 is TGTGCCAGCAGCTCGGGACAGCCGAACACTGAAGCTTTCTTT.

The rearrangement uses TRBV30 and TRBJ1-2, with D possibly TRBD1 on 5 matching bases. The CDR3 runs 14 residues. The V and J ends lost 2 bases and 9 bases respectively, with 19 bases between them. Germline V gene sequence: CDR1 GTSNPN, CDR2 SVGIG (reference sequence). The CDR3 protein is CAWSSDMQAARYTF. The CDR3 DNA sequence: TGTGCCTGGAGTTCGGACATGCAGGCTGCGCGCTACACCTTC.